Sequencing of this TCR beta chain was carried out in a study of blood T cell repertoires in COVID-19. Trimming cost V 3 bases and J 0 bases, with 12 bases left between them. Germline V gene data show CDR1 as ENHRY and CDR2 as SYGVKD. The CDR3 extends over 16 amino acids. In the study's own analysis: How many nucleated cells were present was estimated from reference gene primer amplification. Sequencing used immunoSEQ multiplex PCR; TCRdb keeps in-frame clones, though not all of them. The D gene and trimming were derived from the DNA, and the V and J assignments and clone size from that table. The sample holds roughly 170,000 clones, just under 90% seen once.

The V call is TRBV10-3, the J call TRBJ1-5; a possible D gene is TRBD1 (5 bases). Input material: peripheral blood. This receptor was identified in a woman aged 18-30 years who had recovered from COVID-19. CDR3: CAISEATEYSNQPQHF. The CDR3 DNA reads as TGTGCCATCAGTGAAGCGACAGAATATAGCAATCAGCCCCAGCATTTT.